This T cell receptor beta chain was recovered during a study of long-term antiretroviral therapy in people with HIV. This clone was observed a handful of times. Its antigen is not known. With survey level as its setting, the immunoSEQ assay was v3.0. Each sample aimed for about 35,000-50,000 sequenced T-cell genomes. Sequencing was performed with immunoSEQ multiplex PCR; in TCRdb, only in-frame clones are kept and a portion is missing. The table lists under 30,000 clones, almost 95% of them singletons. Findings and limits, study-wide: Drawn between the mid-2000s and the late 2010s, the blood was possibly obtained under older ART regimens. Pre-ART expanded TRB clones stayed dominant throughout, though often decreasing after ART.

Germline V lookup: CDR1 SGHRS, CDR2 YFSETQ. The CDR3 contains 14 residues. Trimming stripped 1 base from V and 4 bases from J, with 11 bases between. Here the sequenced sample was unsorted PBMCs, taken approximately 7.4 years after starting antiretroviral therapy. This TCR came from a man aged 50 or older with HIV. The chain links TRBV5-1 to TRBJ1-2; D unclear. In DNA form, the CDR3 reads TGCGCCAGCAGCTTGTTCCGCATCTCCTATGGCTACACCTTC. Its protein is CASSLFRISYGYTF.